This T cell receptor (beta chain) originates from a study of blood T cells in healthy people across ages. It was with a sample-barcoded 5' primer and a J-beta primer mix that a second PCR of about 7 to 12 cycles was run. Through a template-switch adaptor with 12 random nucleotides, each cDNA molecule received a tag. Each CDR3 protein is one row after TCRdb ran MiXCR on the 5' RACE reads. The sample includes fewer than 900,000 distinct CDR3 sequences, about 40% seen only once; the top ten take 20% to 25%. Study conclusions and caveats: With donor CMV status unknown, expanded clonotype changes were possibly confounded.

This clonotype has more than one count but fewer than ten. Its antigen is undetermined. This CDR3 spans 15 amino acids. Germline V gene data show CDR1 as LNHDA and CDR2 as SQIVND (reference sequence). This sequence originates from an older woman in good health. The sample was blood. This chain connects TRBV19 to TRBJ2-1; D ambiguous. The J call may be faulty, since TRBJ2-7 better matches the DNA end. This chain's CDR3 is CASSIGLNAYNEQYF. In nucleotides, the CDR3 is TGTGCCAGTAGTATTGGCCTGAATGCCTACAATGAGCAGTACTTC.